Below are 26 T cell receptor beta chains sequenced from a single sample in a study of T cell responses to AZD1222 COVID-19 vaccine. Generated by immunoSEQ multiplex PCR, the TCRdb table keeps only in-frame clones and is missing some. The sample has 130,000 to 150,000 clones; 85% to 95% are singletons. The sequencing used peripheral blood, collected on day 0 of AZD1222 vaccination. The receptors were sampled from an adult in good health.

J is TRBJ1-1 and V is TRBV7-9; the D is unclear. Trimming cost V 3 bases and J 0 bases, with 11 bases left between them. Per the germline V gene, CDR1 is SEHNR and CDR2 is FQNEAQ (reference sequence). This CDR3 has 15 residues. CDR3 DNA sequence: TGTGCCAGCAGCTTTGGGCAGTTGTTGAACACTGAAGCTTTCTTT. Amino acid sequence: CASSFGQLLNTEAFF.

The rearrangement joins TRBV7-2 to TRBJ1-6; the D is unclear. Trimming shortened V by 5 bases and J by 3 bases, and 11 bases separated the two germline ends. Looked up from germline, CDR1 is SGHTA and CDR2 is FQGNSA. The CDR3 sequence is 15 residues long. The CDR3 loop is CASSPRAVYNSPLHF. The CDR3 DNA reads as TGTGCCAGCAGCCCCCGGGCCGTCTATAATTCACCCCTCCACTTT.

V is TRBV27 and J is TRBJ1-1, with D unresolved. The germline V gene has CDR1 MNHEY and CDR2 SMNVEV (reference sequence). Trimming removed 3 bases at V and 1 base at J, with 9 bases between. The CDR3 loop spans 14 amino acids. In DNA, the CDR3 is TGTGCCAGCAGTTTTGGGGTGGGGAACACTGAAGCTTTCTTT. It yields the protein CASSFGVGNTEAFF.

The chain employs TRBV12-3 or TRBV12-4 and TRBJ1-5, with 7 bases aligning to TRBD1. CDR3 length: 13 amino acids. Trimming at V came to 5 bases and at J to 4 bases, leaving 2 bases not matched to a gene. DNA of the CDR3: TGTGCCAGCAGTCAGGGGGAAAATCAGCCCCAGCATTTT. Protein product: CASSQGENQPQHF.

The chain has TRBV11-2 and TRBJ2-7, with 8 bases fitting TRBD2. This CDR3 has 14 amino acids. The ends lost 5 bases at V and 2 bases at J; junction bases unmatched: 5. The V gene's germline CDR1 is SGHAT and CDR2 FQNNGV. In DNA, the CDR3 is TGTGCCAGCAGCCGCGGGGGGCCAGCCTACGAGCAGTACTTC. It is translated as CASSRGGPAYEQYF. The full variable domain, rest sourced from reference TRBV11-2 and TRBJ2-7, is EAGVAQSPRYKIIEKRQSVAFWCNPISGHATLYWYQQILGQGPKLLIQFQNNGVVDDSQLPKDRFSAERLKGVDSTLKIQPAKLEDSAVYLCASSRGGPAYEQYFGPGTRLTVT.

The CDR3 reads CASCPSTGELFF. The DNA for the CDR3 is TGTGCCAGCTGTCCGAGCACCGGGGAGCTGTTTTTT. The genes are TRBV2 and TRBJ2-2; D unclear. Trimming took 8 bases from V and 4 from J, leaving 8 bases between them. This CDR3 spans 12 amino acids. Germline values: CDR1 SNHLY, CDR2 FYNNEI.

The chain couples TRBV11-3 to TRBJ2-1; 9 bases fit TRBD1. V shed 5 bases and J 1 base; nucleotides not matched to a gene: 3. The CDR3 is made up of 15 amino acids. Germline CDR1 SGHNT, CDR2 YENEEA. CDR3 amino acids: CASSAGQGSYNEQFF. As DNA, the CDR3 is TGTGCCAGCAGCGCGGGACAGGGATCCTACAATGAGCAGTTCTTC.

The V and J genes are TRBV6-5 and TRBJ2-7, with D tentatively TRBD1 or TRBD2 (5 bases each). Per the germline V gene, CDR1 is MNHEY and CDR2 is SVGAGI. The CDR3 sequence is 10 residues long. Trimming removed 9 bases at V and 9 bases at J, with 12 bases between. The CDR3 DNA follows: TGTGCCAGGGGGCGGGTTGGGCAGTACTTC. This encodes CARGRVGQYF.

This clone was counted a single time. This chain joins TRBV5-1 and TRBJ2-2; 9 bases agree with TRBD2. V shed 2 bases and J 2 bases; nucleotides not matched to a gene: 7. From germline, CDR1 is SGHRS and CDR2 YFSETQ. The CDR3 is made up of 17 amino acids. The CDR3 here is CASSLPLAGVNTGELFF. Here the CDR3 DNA reads TGCGCCAGCAGCTTACCTTTAGCGGGAGTAAACACCGGGGAGCTGTTTTTT.

The genes are TRBV11-2 and TRBJ2-2, with 7 bases matching TRBD1. The CDR3 spans 16 residues. Germline V gene lookup returns CDR1 SGHAT and CDR2 FQNNGV. Unmatched junction bases numbered 10, after V lost 6 bases and J lost 3 bases. CDR3 sequence: CASSRQGAVDTGELFF. The CDR3 DNA sequence: TGTGCCAGCAGTAGACAGGGTGCTGTGGACACCGGGGAGCTGTTTTTT.

This chain uses TRBV12-3 or TRBV12-4 with TRBJ1-1, with D maybe TRBD1 (5 bases). V shed 2 bases and J shed 6 bases, with 10 bases lying between them. The CDR3 is 13 amino acids. The CDR3 coding sequence is TGTGCCAGCAGTTTAAGTTCAGGGTCTGAAGCTTTCTTT. Its translation is CASSLSSGSEAFF.

The chain combines TRBV5-1 with TRBJ1-1, with D maybe TRBD1 (5 bases). Trimming took 0 bases from V and 3 from J, leaving 15 bases between them. The CDR3 length is 16 residues. Per the germline V gene, CDR1 is SGHRS and CDR2 is YFSETQ. This chain's CDR3 is CASSLEIGAGYTEAFF. The CDR3 DNA is TGCGCCAGCAGCTTGGAAATCGGGGCGGGGTACACTGAAGCTTTCTTT.

This rearrangement joins TRBV30 to TRBJ1-2, with 9 bases identical to TRBD1. Per germline, CDR1 GTSNPN and CDR2 SVGIG (reference sequence). The CDR3 runs 13 residues. After removal of 8 bases from V and 3 bases from J, the junction contained 7 bases not matched to a gene. DNA for the CDR3: TGTGCCGGCAACAGGGGGCGTGACTATGGCTACACCTTC. It encodes CAGNRGRDYGYTF.

The rearrangement uses TRBV6-5 and TRBJ1-1, with a weak D call TRBD1 (6 bases). V shed 6 bases and J shed 8 bases, with 10 bases lying between them. Germline CDR1 is MNHEY and CDR2 is SVGAGI. CDR3 size: 11 residues. This CDR3 is CASRGQSEAFF. The CDR3 region has the DNA TGTGCCAGCAGAGGACAGTCAGAAGCTTTCTTT.

The chain couples TRBV6-6 to TRBJ1-2, with 8 bases fitting TRBD1. The CDR3 is made up of 15 amino acids. With 0 bases clipped from V and 7 bases from J, the junction kept 7 bases outside the gene matches. From germline, CDR1 is MNHNY and CDR2 SVGAGI (reference sequence). For the CDR3, the DNA is TGTGCCAGCAGTTACTCAGTCGACAGGGGTAGTGGCTACACCTTC. Protein sequence: CASSYSVDRGSGYTF.

The chain links TRBV4-2 to TRBJ2-3, with 10 positions matching TRBD2. The CDR3 extends over 18 amino acids. The germline V gene has CDR1 LGHNA and CDR2 YNFKEQ. After removal of 3 bases from V and 6 bases from J, the junction contained 15 bases not matched to a gene. The CDR3 sequence: CASSHYKRGGFSYDTQYF. DNA of the CDR3: TGTGCCAGCAGCCACTATAAGCGGGGGGGCTTTTCCTACGATACGCAGTATTTT.

The chain's CDR3 is CASSFQGTANTEAFF. The CDR3 DNA sequence: TGTGCCAGCAGCTTTCAAGGGACAGCGAACACTGAAGCTTTCTTT. The chain is built from TRBV11-2 and TRBJ1-1; 7 nucleotides match TRBD1. This CDR3 is built from 15 residues. The germline CDR1 and CDR2 sequences are SGHAT and FQNNGV. Unmatched junction bases numbered 5, after V lost 3 bases and J lost 1 base.

CDR3 bases: TGCGCCAGCAGCTTGGTAGGGGGGTCGCCCTACAATGAGCAGTTCTTC. Its translation: CASSLVGGSPYNEQFF. The chain joins TRBV5-1 to TRBJ2-1; tentatively, D is TRBD1 or TRBD2 (6 bases each). V was pared by 0 bases and J by 2 bases, with 12 bases between. CDR3 length equals 16 residues. From germline, CDR1 is SGHRS and CDR2 YFSETQ.

V usage is TRBV2 and J usage is TRBJ2-6; tentatively, D is TRBD2 (5 bases). The CDR3 loop spans 16 amino acids. The germline CDR1 and CDR2 sequences are SNHLY and FYNNEI. V was shortened by 6 bases and J by 2 bases, with 14 bases between the two germline ends. The CDR3 nucleotides are TGTGCCAGCAGGAGGGAAAAGGTTCCTGGGGCCAACGTCCTGACTTTC. It encodes CASRREKVPGANVLTF.

The CDR3 sequence is CASNFRRRGYNEQFF. The CDR3 DNA is TGTGCCAGCAACTTTCGCAGGAGAGGCTACAATGAGCAGTTCTTC. The chain employs TRBV5-8 and TRBJ2-1; D not certain. From germline, CDR1 is SGHTS and CDR2 YDEGEE. Between the trimmed V and J ends, which lost 6 bases and 3 bases, there was a span of 16 bases. This CDR3 is 15 amino acids long.

This clone was detected only once. V and J are TRBV10-3 and TRBJ1-2, with 9 bases matching TRBD1. V gave up 0 bases and J gave up 1 base; unmatched junction bases: 3. The CDR3 covers 16 residues. Per the germline V gene, CDR1 is ENHRY and CDR2 is SYGVKD. CDR3 bases: TGTGCCATCAGTGAGTCGGGGACAGGGATTAACTATGGCTACACCTTC. It yields the protein CAISESGTGINYGYTF.

This clone was detected a few times. The gene calls are TRBV15 and TRBJ1-5; D unclear. This CDR3 region has 17 residues. Germline V gives CDR1 LNHNV, CDR2 YYDKDF (reference sequence). With 1 base removed from V and 0 bases from J, the gap between germline ends came to 13 bases. CDR3 loop: CATSRGAGQYSNQPQHF. CDR3 nucleotides: TGTGCCACCAGCAGAGGGGCTGGGCAATATAGCAATCAGCCCCAGCATTTT.

V usage is TRBV12-5 and J usage is TRBJ2-5; TRBD1 matches 11 bases. Germline V gives CDR1 LGHNT, CDR2 FRNRAP. J gave up 4 bases and V 11 bases, and 3 bases lay outside the gene matches. This CDR3 has 12 amino acids. CDR3: CASGQGGETQYF. The CDR3 nucleotides read TGTGCTTCGGGACAGGGGGGAGAGACCCAGTACTTC.

V and J are TRBV4-2 and TRBJ1-2; D is perhaps TRBD1 (5 bases). From germline, CDR1 is LGHNA and CDR2 YNFKEQ. The CDR3 runs 15 residues. V lost 4 bases and J lost 4, with 16 bases in between. CDR3 in amino acids: CASSRPTDTGYGYTF. The CDR3 region has the DNA TGTGCCAGCAGCCGCCCGACAGACACCGGCTATGGCTACACCTTC.

This clone was observed a single time. This chain links TRBV18 with TRBJ1-4; 7 bases are shared with TRBD1. The CDR3 length is 13 residues. V trimming: 2 bases; J trimming: 6 bases; junction bases outside the gene matches: 0. Germline assignment: CDR1 KGHSH and CDR2 LQKENI. CDR3 bases: TGTGCCAGCTCACCAGGACAGGATGAAAAACTGTTTTTT. This translates into CASSPGQDEKLFF.

The V gene is TRBV6-5, the J gene TRBJ2-1; no reliable D call. Germline V gene lookup returns CDR1 MNHEY and CDR2 SVGAGI. Trimming removed 7 bases at V and 5 bases at J, with 9 bases between. This CDR3 comprises 12 residues. The CDR3 region has the DNA TGTGCCAGCACCAACCCAAACAATGAGCAGTTCTTC. The encoded protein is CASTNPNNEQFF.